Below are 26 T cell receptor beta chains sequenced from a single sample in a study of neurological immune-mediated disorders. TCRdb redid the calling of the 5' RACE reads with MiXCR, one entry per CDR3 protein. The data hold about 120,000 distinct CDR3 sequences, with about 3.4% observed a single time. Sample: PBMCs. These receptors were collected from a woman in her 30s with multiple sclerosis.

This clonotype was counted many times. The chain couples TRBV9 to TRBJ1-5, with a tentative D call TRBD1 (5 bases). The CDR3 has 14 residues. V was clipped by 10 bases and J by 1 base, with 15 bases between them. Germline loops: CDR1 SGDLS, CDR2 YYNGEE. The DNA for the CDR3 is TGTGCCCTTGGGGGTGGCTCGAGCAATCAGCCCCAGCATTTT. Protein: CALGGGSSNQPQHF.

This clonotype has at least ten counts. The chain joins TRBV9 to TRBJ2-2; 7 positions agree with TRBD2. Germline CDR1 is SGDLS and CDR2 is YYNGEE. The CDR3 sequence is 16 residues long. V gave up 1 base and J gave up 5 bases; unmatched junction bases: 8. The CDR3 sequence: CASSVIPSGETGELFF. CDR3 coding DNA: TGTGCCAGCAGCGTAATACCCAGCGGGGAGACCGGGGAGCTGTTTTTT. The variable domain in full, with the rest retrieved from reference TRBV9 and TRBJ2-2, is DSGVTQTPKHLITATGQRVTLRCSPRSGDLSVYWYQQSLDQGLQFLIQYYNGEERAKGNILERFSAQQFPDLHSELNLSSLELGDSALYFCASSVIPSGETGELFFGEGSRLTVL.

This clonotype was counted ten times or more. The J gene is TRBJ1-1, the V gene TRBV20-1, with 7 bases matching TRBD1. The CDR3 is 12 residues long. With V trimmed by 5 bases and J by 11 bases, 11 bases remained unmatched. The germline V gene encodes CDR1 DFQATT and CDR2 SNEGSKA (reference sequence). In DNA form, the CDR3 reads TGCAGTGCTGAAAGACAGGGTATGGGGGCTTTCTTT. Residues: CSAERQGMGAFF.

This clonotype came up many times. This chain connects TRBV15 to TRBJ1-1; unclear D gene. Per the germline V gene, CDR1 is LNHNV and CDR2 is YYDKDF (reference sequence). CDR3 size: 12 residues. Trimming removed 0 bases from V and 10 bases from J, with 9 bases in between. CDR3 coding DNA: TGTGCCACCAGCAGAGATGCCCACGGAGCTTTCTTT. This codes for CATSRDAHGAFF.

This clonotype was found many times. The chain carries TRBV10-3 and TRBJ2-3; D is ambiguous. Per the germline V gene, CDR1 is ENHRY and CDR2 is SYGVKD. The CDR3 length is 13 residues. With 0 bases removed from V and 5 bases from J, the gap between germline ends came to 6 bases. The CDR3 loop is CAISESMRDTQYF. CDR3 bases: TGTGCCATCAGTGAGTCGATGAGAGATACGCAGTATTTT.

In its sample, this clonotype was seen many times. The gene calls are TRBV14 and TRBJ1-2; D gene ambiguous. The CDR3 contains 13 residues. Deletions cut 3 bases from V and 3 bases from J, with 8 bases between. CDR1 and CDR2 from the germline V gene are SGHDN and FVKESK. Here the CDR3 DNA reads TGTGCCAGCAGCCATCGGGATTACTATGGCTACACCTTC. It codes for CASSHRDYYGYTF.

Ten or more counts support this clonotype. The chain is built from TRBV12-3 or TRBV12-4 and TRBJ2-1; 10 nucleotides agree with TRBD1. Unmatched junction bases numbered 7, after V lost 6 bases and J lost 8 bases. The CDR3 consists of 14 residues. The CDR3 is CASRPRTGGYEQFF. The CDR3 DNA reads TGTGCCAGCAGACCACGGACAGGGGGGTATGAGCAGTTCTTC.

This clonotype was counted at least ten times. The rearrangement uses TRBV7-9 and TRBJ2-2; perhaps TRBD1 as D (5 bases). Germline V gives CDR1 SEHNR, CDR2 FQNEAQ (reference sequence). Trimming took 5 bases from V and 0 from J, leaving 10 bases between them. The CDR3 consists of 15 residues. The CDR3 reads CASSAQAPNTGELFF. The CDR3 DNA reads TGTGCCAGCAGCGCACAGGCCCCGAACACCGGGGAGCTGTTTTTT.

This clonotype occurred many times. The J gene is TRBJ2-3, the V gene TRBV27; no firm D call. The CDR3 spans 15 residues. Per germline, CDR1 MNHEY and CDR2 SMNVEV (reference sequence). V was shortened by 0 bases and J by 4 bases, with 11 bases between the two germline ends. The CDR3 spells CASSLSVVFPDTQYF. The CDR3 coding sequence is TGTGCCAGCAGTTTATCGGTCGTGTTCCCAGATACGCAGTATTTT.

This clonotype was observed many times. The chain recombines TRBV10-3 with TRBJ1-2, with D maybe TRBD1 (5 bases). The CDR3 is 13 amino acids. The V and J ends lost 7 bases and 2 bases respectively, with 11 bases between them. Germline V gene lookup returns CDR1 ENHRY and CDR2 SYGVKD. CDR3 nucleotide sequence: TGTGCCATCACCGGACACCTGAACTATGGCTACACCTTC. Its translation is CAITGHLNYGYTF.

This clonotype was seen at least ten times. V gene TRBV5-5 combines with J gene TRBJ2-2, with D unresolved. Trimming shortened V by 3 bases and J by 4 bases, and 13 bases separated the two germline ends. CDR1 is SGHKS and CDR2 is YYEKEE in the germline V gene (reference sequence). The CDR3 length is 15 residues. CDR3 in DNA: TGTGCCAGCAGCTCCTCGGACCTAATCACCGGGGAGCTGTTTTTT. It specifies CASSSSDLITGELFF.

In this sample, this clonotype turned up many times. The gene calls are TRBV5-6 and TRBJ2-1; TRBD2 aligns across 9 bases. Germline lookup yields CDR1 SGHDT and CDR2 YYEEEE. Trimming took 0 bases from V and 8 from J; bases not matched to a gene: 12. This CDR3 is built from 17 residues. In nucleotides, the CDR3 is TGTGCCAGCAGCTTGGGGTATCGTCGACTAGCGGAGGATGAGCAGTTCTTC. Protein product: CASSLGYRRLAEDEQFF.

This clonotype was seen ten or more times. V and J are TRBV5-1 and TRBJ2-1; 9 nucleotides agree with TRBD2. J was trimmed by 6 bases and V by 0 bases; bases with no gene match: 7. Germline CDR1 and CDR2: SGHRS and YFSETQ. There are 16 residues in the CDR3. This CDR3 reads CASSLVSRGGFNEQFF. The CDR3 region has the DNA TGCGCCAGCAGCTTGGTCTCGCGGGGGGGCTTCAATGAGCAGTTCTTC.

This clonotype was detected many times. The chain employs TRBV29-1 and TRBJ1-1, with 8 bases that match TRBD1. Trimming at V came to 3 bases and at J to 1 base, leaving 10 bases not matched to a gene. The CDR3 has 16 residues. The germline V gene encodes CDR1 SQVTM and CDR2 ANQGSEA. This CDR3 is CSVDGIRTGTNTEAFF. As DNA, the CDR3 is TGCAGCGTTGATGGAATCCGGACAGGGACGAACACTGAAGCTTTCTTT.

This clonotype was picked up many times. V and J are TRBV30 and TRBJ2-3; D not certain. V lost 0 bases and J lost 6, with 4 bases in between. CDR1 GTSNPN and CDR2 SVGIG come from the germline V gene (reference sequence). The CDR3 runs to 11 residues. This CDR3 is CAWSVLDTQYF. For the CDR3, the DNA is TGTGCCTGGAGTGTGCTGGATACGCAGTATTTT.

This clonotype was counted many times. V usage is TRBV5-1 and J usage is TRBJ2-1; 7 bases agree with TRBD2. Trimming took 1 base from V and 8 from J; bases not matched to a gene: 6. From germline, CDR1 is SGHRS and CDR2 YFSETQ. This CDR3 is built from 14 residues. CDR3 sequence reads: CASSLSGASDEQFF. The CDR3 bases are TGCGCCAGCAGCTTGAGCGGGGCGAGCGATGAGCAGTTCTTC.

This clonotype was detected many times. This chain links TRBV19 with TRBJ2-2; D remains ambiguous. Trimming stripped 5 bases from V and 0 bases from J, with 25 bases between. Germline V gives CDR1 LNHDA, CDR2 SQIVND (reference sequence). This CDR3 is built from 20 residues. CDR3: CASSPSPRSRAKANTGELFF. The CDR3, as DNA: TGTGCCAGTAGTCCCTCCCCACGGAGTCGAGCGAAGGCGAACACCGGGGAGCTGTTTTTT.

This clonotype was seen ten or more times. J is TRBJ1-1 and V is TRBV5-1, with D tentatively TRBD1 (5 bases). In germline, CDR1 is SGHRS, CDR2 YFSETQ. The CDR3 has 15 residues. Trimming cost V 0 bases and J 7 bases, with 16 bases left between them. DNA of the CDR3: TGCGCCAGCAGCTTGGAAGTCGGGGCTCTGGGTGAAGCTTTCTTT. This translates into CASSLEVGALGEAFF.

In its sample, this clonotype was seen many times. This chain uses TRBV7-2 with TRBJ2-5; D is ambiguous. Trimming removed 5 bases from V and 2 bases from J, with 15 bases in between. The CDR3 sequence is 15 residues long. Per germline, CDR1 SGHTA and CDR2 FQGNSA. CDR3 DNA sequence: TGTGCCAGCAGCCCGTACGTGAGAATGCAAGAGACCCAGTACTTC. Translating it yields CASSPYVRMQETQYF.

The sample holds many counts of this clonotype. V gene TRBV7-6 combines with J gene TRBJ2-7; D call uncertain. The germline CDR1 and CDR2 sequences are SGHVS and FNYEAQ. Trimming left V 9 bases short and J 3 bases short, with 15 bases between. The CDR3 spans 13 residues. This chain's CDR3 is CASAGPLYYEQYF. The CDR3 DNA sequence: TGTGCCAGTGCCGGGCCGTTGTACTACGAGCAGTACTTC.

The table lists this clonotype with many counts. This chain connects TRBV5-6 to TRBJ2-7, with TRBD2 matching over 12 bases. Germline V gene data show CDR1 as SGHDT and CDR2 as YYEEEE. Trimming at V came to 3 bases and at J to 4 bases, leaving 2 bases not matched to a gene. The CDR3 runs 14 residues. Here the CDR3 DNA reads TGTGCCAGCAGCTCGGGACTAGCGGGTTACGAGCAGTACTTC. Protein product: CASSSGLAGYEQYF. Full variable domain (remainder filled in from reference TRBV5-6 and TRBJ2-7): DAGVTQSPTHLIKTRGQQVTLRCSPKSGHDTVSWYQQALGQGPQFIFQYYEEEERQRGNFPDRFSGHQFPNYSSELNVNALLLGDSALYLCASSSGLAGYEQYFGPGTRLTVT.

This clonotype has at least ten counts. The chain has TRBV12-3 or TRBV12-4 and TRBJ1-5; no reliable D call. V dropped 2 bases and J dropped 2 bases, with 10 bases sitting between them. The CDR3 sequence is 15 residues long. CDR3 region: CASSLFGVGNQPQHF. CDR3 in DNA: TGTGCCAGCAGTTTATTCGGGGTGGGCAATCAGCCCCAGCATTTT.

This clonotype was counted ten times or more. The chain employs TRBV3-1 and TRBJ1-1; no clear D. V was shortened by 0 bases and J by 9 bases, with 8 bases between the two germline ends. This CDR3 has 12 amino acids. Germline assignment: CDR1 LGHDT and CDR2 YNNKEL (reference sequence). CDR3 bases: TGTGCCAGCAGCCAAGAGACGGCCCAAGCTTTCTTT. Translating gives CASSQETAQAFF.

This clonotype was observed at least ten times. The chain has TRBV9 and TRBJ2-1, with TRBD2 matching 9 bases. V lost 4 bases, J lost 7 bases, and 9 bases stayed unmatched. The germline V gene has CDR1 SGDLS and CDR2 YYNGEE. The CDR3 loop spans 15 amino acids. This CDR3 is CASSISGRGLNEQFF. The CDR3 region has the DNA TGTGCCAGCAGCATTAGCGGGAGAGGTTTGAATGAGCAGTTCTTC.

The sample holds many counts of this clonotype. The CDR3 sequence is CASSIADANTGELFF. The CDR3 nucleotides are TGCGCCAGCAGTATAGCGGACGCGAACACCGGGGAGCTGTTTTTT. The chain joins TRBV5-1 to TRBJ2-2; D might be TRBD2 (6 bases). V was trimmed by 5 bases and J by 0 bases, leaving 11 bases between them. Germline CDR1 and CDR2: SGHRS and YFSETQ. CDR3 length equals 15 residues.

A few counts support this clonotype. Without the conserved terminal phenylalanine or tryptophan, this CDR3 likely stems from a read error. The V and J genes are TRBV10-3 and TRBJ2-7; D remains unclear. Trimming removed 2 bases from V and 4 bases from J, with 12 bases in between. CDR1 and CDR2 from the germline V gene are ENHRY and SYGVKD. This CDR3 comprises 14 residues. In DNA form, the CDR3 reads TGTGCCATCAGTGAGGGGGATGAGCCTTACGAGCAGTACAAC. This translates into CAISEGDEPYEQYN.